The rows below give T cell receptor beta chains drawn from one sample of a study of blood T cell repertoires in COVID-19. Clones were sequenced by immunoSEQ multiplex PCR, and TCRdb holds only the in-frame ones, with some missing. Here the sample spans under 200,000 clones, roughly nine tenths being singletons. Sequenced: peripheral blood. These receptors all stem from a man aged 65-85 years with acute or convalescent COVID-19. Both conserved end residues are part of each CDR3. Each record gives: clone size, V gene, CDR3 protein. Part of the rows lack a size; the others show once, few, many or a class for expanded clones.

>few|TRBV28
CASSFGQFYDNEQFF
>.|TRBV24-1
CATSDLRVENEQFF
>.|TRBV24-1
CATSDPEFAGLETQYF
>.|TRBV2
CASRGTGSNQPQHF
>.|TRBV4-3
CASSQGNGGPGANVLTF
>.|TRBV5-4
CASSLGQGGSFYGYTF
>.|TRBV5-3
CARSLRSAGGYNEQFF
>.|TRBV4-3
CASSPSGLAVSWGANVLTF
>.|TRBV6-5
CASKNDMSYGYTF
>.|TRBV7-9
CASSLSGAIQYF
>.|TRBV6-2/TRBV6-3
CASSIQNQPQHF
>.|TRBV4-2
CASSQITGTGVGYTF
>.|TRBV15
CATSRGVQGSAQPQHF
>.|TRBV9
CASTERGAGANVLTF
>.|TRBV27
CASSRNSDSTDTQYF
>.|TRBV10-1
CASSEGHSGNTIYF
>.|TRBV7-2
CASSLARGGGSGNTIYF
>.|TRBV5-8
CASSLLGTSPYEQYF
>.|TRBV27
CASSFRDGGPGYTF
>.|TRBV9
CASSVGMGGALSGANVLTF
>.|TRBV10-2
CASSALPGIYEQYF
>.|TRBV27
CASSLGYRDADTQYF
>.|TRBV12-3/TRBV12-4
CASSLQMWGYTF
>.|TRBV6-2/TRBV6-3
CASSRQFYEQYF
>.|TRBV29-1
CSGRQGDTQYF
>.|TRBV6-5
CASRSRGNGNQPQHF
>.|TRBV14
CASQYINTGELFF
>.|TRBV21-1
CASSPRTVNQPQHF
>.|TRBV18
CASSPGLGQGNTEAFF
>.|TRBV14
CASSHLSREAGELFF
>.|TRBV2
CASRAGTSGEQYF
>.|TRBV2
CASSGQSYEQYF
>.|TRBV9
CASSVDGRGNNNSPLHF
>.|TRBV4-1
CASSQVVGEYEQYF
>few|TRBV27
CATAGAAPQETQYF
>.|TRBV6-2/TRBV6-3
CASSWDRAGDLGTDTQYF
>few|TRBV27
CASRGHSYNSPLHF
>.|TRBV5-1
CASSSTQGIGSPLHF
>.|TRBV7-2
CASSAPGTGRHEQYF
>.|TRBV5-4
CASSPNPSGAQETQYF
>.|TRBV7-9
CASSLVRGEQYF
>.|TRBV7-9
CASSRLGGDYEQYF
>many|TRBV28
CASSKRPGQGDTGELFF
>.|TRBV11-2
CASSTGTGSIYGYTF
>.|TRBV10-3
CAISGGSGGSYNEQFF
>.|TRBV5-1
CASSLATGPLMNTEAFF
>once|TRBV6-5
CASSPDRSSFSYTF
>few|TRBV28
CASAGQIQPQHF
>.|TRBV6-6
CASTTDRSYNQPQHF
>.|TRBV5-6
CASSSRDREIEGYTF
>.|TRBV5-1
CASSSSSGLADTQYF
>.|TRBV12-3/TRBV12-4
CASSPPTPWALFF
>.|TRBV6-6
CASSSYRDSNQPQHF
>.|TRBV11-2
CASSLDWTGASSPLHF
>.|TRBV10-1
CASSEGQGLDEQFF
>.|TRBV29-1
CSVGGWTGRNEQFF
>.|TRBV6-5
CASRTAWGLYETQYF
>.|TRBV7-3
CASSPDRAGNTIYF
>.|TRBV5-4
CASTDTAGRLYNEQFF